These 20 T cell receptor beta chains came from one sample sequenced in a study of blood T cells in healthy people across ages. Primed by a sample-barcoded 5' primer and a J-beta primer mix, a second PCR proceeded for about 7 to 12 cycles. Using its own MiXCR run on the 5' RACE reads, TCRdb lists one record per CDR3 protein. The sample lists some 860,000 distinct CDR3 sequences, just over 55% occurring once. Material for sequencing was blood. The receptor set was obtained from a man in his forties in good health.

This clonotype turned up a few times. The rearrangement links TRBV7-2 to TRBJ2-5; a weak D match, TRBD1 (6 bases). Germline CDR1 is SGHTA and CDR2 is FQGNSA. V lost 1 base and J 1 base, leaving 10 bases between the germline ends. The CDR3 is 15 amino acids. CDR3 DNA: TGTGCCAGCAGCTTAGGGGGGCTATTCCAAGAGACCCAGTACTTC. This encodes CASSLGGLFQETQYF.

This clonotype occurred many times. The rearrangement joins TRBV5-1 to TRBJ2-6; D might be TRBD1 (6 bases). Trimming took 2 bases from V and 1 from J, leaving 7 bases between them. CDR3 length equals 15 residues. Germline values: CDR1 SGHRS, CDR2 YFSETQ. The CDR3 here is CASSFGQSGANVLTF. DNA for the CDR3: TGCGCCAGCAGCTTTGGACAGTCTGGGGCCAACGTCCTGACTTTC. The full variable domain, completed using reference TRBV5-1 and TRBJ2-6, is KAGVTQTPRYLIKTRGQQVTLSCSPISGHRSVSWYQQTPGQGLQFLFEYFSETQRNKGNFPGRFSGRQFSNSRSEMNVSTLELGDSALYLCASSFGQSGANVLTFGAGSRLTVL.

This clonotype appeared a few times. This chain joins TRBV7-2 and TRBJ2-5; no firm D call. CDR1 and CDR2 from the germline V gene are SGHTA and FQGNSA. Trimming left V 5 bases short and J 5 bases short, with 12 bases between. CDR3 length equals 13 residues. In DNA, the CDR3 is TGTGCCAGCAGCGTAGGTTCCTCTGAGACCCAGTACTTC. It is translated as CASSVGSSETQYF.

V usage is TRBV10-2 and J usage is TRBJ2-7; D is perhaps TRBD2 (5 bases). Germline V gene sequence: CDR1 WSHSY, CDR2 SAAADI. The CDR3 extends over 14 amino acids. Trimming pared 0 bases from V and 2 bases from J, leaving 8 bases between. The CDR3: CASSESGSTYEQYF. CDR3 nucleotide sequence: TGCGCCAGCAGTGAGTCGGGGAGCACCTACGAGCAGTACTTC.

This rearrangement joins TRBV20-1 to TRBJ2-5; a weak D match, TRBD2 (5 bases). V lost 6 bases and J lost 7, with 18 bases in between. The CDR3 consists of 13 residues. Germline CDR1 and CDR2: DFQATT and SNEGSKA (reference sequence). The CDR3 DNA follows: TGCAGTGCCCTTAAGGATGTTGAGGGGACCCAGTACTTC. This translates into CSALKDVEGTQYF.

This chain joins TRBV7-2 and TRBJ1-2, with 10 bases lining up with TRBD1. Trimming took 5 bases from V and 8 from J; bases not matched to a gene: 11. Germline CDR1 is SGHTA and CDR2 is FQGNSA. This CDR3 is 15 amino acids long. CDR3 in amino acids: CASSPPGTGAEGYTF. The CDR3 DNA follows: TGTGCCAGCAGCCCCCCCGGGACAGGGGCAGAAGGCTACACCTTC.

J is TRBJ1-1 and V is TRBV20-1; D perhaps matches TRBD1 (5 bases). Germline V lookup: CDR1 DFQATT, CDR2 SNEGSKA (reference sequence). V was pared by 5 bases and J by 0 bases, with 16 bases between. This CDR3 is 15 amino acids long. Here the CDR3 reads CSAYASGFLNTEAFF. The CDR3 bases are TGCAGTGCTTACGCGTCAGGGTTCCTGAACACTGAAGCTTTCTTT.

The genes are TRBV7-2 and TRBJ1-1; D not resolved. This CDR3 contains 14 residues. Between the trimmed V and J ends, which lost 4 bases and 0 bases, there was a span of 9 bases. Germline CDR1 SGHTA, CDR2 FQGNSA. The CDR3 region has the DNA TGTGCCAGCAGCTCGTTACGGTTGAACACTGAAGCTTTCTTT. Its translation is CASSSLRLNTEAFF. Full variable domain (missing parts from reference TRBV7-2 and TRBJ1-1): GAGVSQSPSNKVTEKGKDVELRCDPISGHTALYWYRQSLGQGLEFLIYFQGNSAPDKSGLPSDRFSAERTGGSVSTLTIQRTQQEDSAVYLCASSSLRLNTEAFFGQGTRLTVV.

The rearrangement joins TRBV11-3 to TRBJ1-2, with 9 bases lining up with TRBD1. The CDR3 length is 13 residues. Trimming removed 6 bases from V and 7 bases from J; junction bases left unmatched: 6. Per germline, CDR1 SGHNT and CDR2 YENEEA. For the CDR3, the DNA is TGTGCCAGCAGTCGGGGACAGGGCCGTGGCTACACCTTC. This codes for CASSRGQGRGYTF.

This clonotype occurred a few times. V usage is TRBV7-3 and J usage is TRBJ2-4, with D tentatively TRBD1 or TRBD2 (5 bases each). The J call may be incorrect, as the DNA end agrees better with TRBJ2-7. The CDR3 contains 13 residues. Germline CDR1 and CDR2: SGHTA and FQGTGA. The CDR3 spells CASSLVRDGEQYF. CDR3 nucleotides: TGTGCCAGCAGCTTAGTGAGGGACGGCGAGCAGTACTTC.

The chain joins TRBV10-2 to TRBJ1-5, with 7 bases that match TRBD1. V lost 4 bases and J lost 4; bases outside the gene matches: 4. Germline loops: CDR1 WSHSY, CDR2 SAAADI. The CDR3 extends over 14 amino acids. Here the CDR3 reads CASSGRQGNQPQHF. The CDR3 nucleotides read TGCGCCAGCAGTGGGAGACAGGGAAATCAGCCCCAGCATTTT.

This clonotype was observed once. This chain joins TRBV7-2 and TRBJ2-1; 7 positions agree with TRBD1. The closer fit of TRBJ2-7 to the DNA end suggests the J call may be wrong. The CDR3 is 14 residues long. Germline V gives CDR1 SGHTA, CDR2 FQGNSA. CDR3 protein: CASSIGQVLNEQYF. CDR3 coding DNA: TGTGCCAGCAGCATCGGACAGGTGTTAAATGAGCAGTACTTC.

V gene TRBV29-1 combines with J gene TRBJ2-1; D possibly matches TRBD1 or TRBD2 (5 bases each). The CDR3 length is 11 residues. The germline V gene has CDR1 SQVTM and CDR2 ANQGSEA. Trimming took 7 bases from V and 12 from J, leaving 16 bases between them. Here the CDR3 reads CSAPFFGGQFF. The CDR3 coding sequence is TGCAGCGCCCCTTTTTTTGGGGGGCAGTTCTTC.

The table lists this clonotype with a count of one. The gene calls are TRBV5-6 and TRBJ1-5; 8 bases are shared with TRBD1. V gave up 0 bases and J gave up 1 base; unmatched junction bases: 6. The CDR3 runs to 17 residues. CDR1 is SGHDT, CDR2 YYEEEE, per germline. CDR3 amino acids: CASSLGQGQVSNQPQHF. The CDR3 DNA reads TGTGCCAGCAGCTTGGGACAGGGGCAAGTCAGCAATCAGCCCCAGCATTTT.

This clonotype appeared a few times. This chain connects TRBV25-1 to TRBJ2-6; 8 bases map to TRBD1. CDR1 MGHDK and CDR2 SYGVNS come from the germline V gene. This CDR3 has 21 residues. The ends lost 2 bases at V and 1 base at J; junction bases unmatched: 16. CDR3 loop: CASSEQSRDRTRLSGANVLTF. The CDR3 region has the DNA TGTGCCAGCAGTGAACAAAGCCGGGACAGGACTCGATTATCTGGGGCCAACGTCCTGACTTTC.

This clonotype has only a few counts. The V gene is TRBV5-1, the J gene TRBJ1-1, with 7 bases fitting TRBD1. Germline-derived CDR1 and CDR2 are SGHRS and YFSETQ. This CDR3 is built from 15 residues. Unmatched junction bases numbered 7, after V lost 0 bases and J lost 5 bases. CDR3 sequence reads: CASSLETGEGTEAFF. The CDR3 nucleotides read TGCGCCAGCAGCTTGGAAACAGGGGAGGGAACTGAAGCTTTCTTT.

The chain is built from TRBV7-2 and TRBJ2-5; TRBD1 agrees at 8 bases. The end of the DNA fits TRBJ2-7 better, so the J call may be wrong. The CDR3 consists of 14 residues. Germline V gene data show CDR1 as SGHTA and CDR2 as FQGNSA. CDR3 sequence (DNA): TGTGCCAGCAGCCCGCCGGACAGGGAGGCCGAGCAGTACTTC. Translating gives CASSPPDREAEQYF.

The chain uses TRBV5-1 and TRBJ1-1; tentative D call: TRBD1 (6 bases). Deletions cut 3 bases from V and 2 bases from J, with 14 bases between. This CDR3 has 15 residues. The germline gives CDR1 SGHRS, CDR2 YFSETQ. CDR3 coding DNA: TGCGCCAGCAGCTCAGGGGCCCAGCCTAACACTGAAGCTTTCTTT. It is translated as CASSSGAQPNTEAFF.

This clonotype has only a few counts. The CDR3 spells CASSEKYEQYF. DNA of the CDR3: TGTGCCAGCAGTGAGAAATACGAGCAGTACTTC. The chain joins TRBV25-1 to TRBJ2-7; D gene uncertain. The V gene's germline CDR1 is MGHDK and CDR2 SYGVNS. The CDR3 totals 11 residues. V gave up 3 bases and J gave up 4 bases, with 4 bases separating them.

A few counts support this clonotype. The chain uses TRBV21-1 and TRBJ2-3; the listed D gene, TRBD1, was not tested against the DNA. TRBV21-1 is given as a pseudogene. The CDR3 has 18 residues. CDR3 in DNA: TGTGCCAGCAGGGAACAGGGTGGACTCGTCTATAGCACAGATACGCAGTATTTT. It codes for CASREQGGLVYSTDTQYF.